Listed below are T cell receptor beta chains from one sample, sequenced in a study of CD8 T cells in ankylosing spondylitis. TCRdb processed the 5' RACE reads anew with MiXCR; each CDR3 protein has one entry. The sample has approximately 200,000 distinct CDR3 sequences, roughly 13% seen once; the top ten hold 8% to 13%. Sequenced material: blood, either unsorted or a sorted T cell fraction (not recorded which). The receptors were gathered from a female donor with ankylosing spondylitis or in good health (not recorded which). Both conserved end residues are part of each CDR3. The D gene is left open where the match is weak. Where a row states a size, it is once, few, many or the class of an expanded clone; other rows omit it.

clone size: many; D gene: TRBD1; J gene: TRBJ2-1; V gene: TRBV5-1; CDR3 DNA: TGCGCCAGCAGCAAACGGGACAGGGGGCAGTTCTTC; CDR3 protein: CASSKRDRGQFF
clone size: many; D gene: TRBD2; J gene: TRBJ2-3; V gene: TRBV20-1; CDR3 DNA: TGCAGTGCTTTTTCTAGCGGGGGAGATACGCAGTATTTT; CDR3 protein: CSAFSSGGDTQYF
clone size: many; D gene: TRBD1; J gene: TRBJ2-7; V gene: TRBV5-1; CDR3 DNA: TGCGCCAGCAGCCCCGGACAGGCCGGCTCCTACGAGCAGTACTTC; CDR3 protein: CASSPGQAGSYEQYF
clone size: many; D gene: TRBD1; J gene: TRBJ2-2; V gene: TRBV20-1; CDR3 DNA: TGCAGTGCTGCCTCGGACAGGGCCACCGGGGAGCTGTTTTTT; CDR3 protein: CSAASDRATGELFF
clone size: few; D gene: TRBD2; J gene: TRBJ2-1; V gene: TRBV7-3; CDR3 DNA: TGTGCCAGCAGCTTATGGGGGACTAGCGATGAGCAGTTCTTC; CDR3 protein: CASSLWGTSDEQFF
clone size: .; D gene: .; J gene: TRBJ2-5; V gene: TRBV28; CDR3 DNA: TGTGCCAGCAGTCCTATAGAGGGGACATCCCAAGAGACCCAGTACTTC; CDR3 protein: CASSPIEGTSQETQYF
clone size: many; D gene: .; J gene: TRBJ1-3; V gene: TRBV12-3/TRBV12-4; CDR3 DNA: TGTGCCAGCAGGACAGGCTTCTCTGGAAACACCATATATTTT; CDR3 protein: CASRTGFSGNTIYF
clone size: many; D gene: .; J gene: TRBJ1-6; V gene: TRBV5-1; CDR3 DNA: TGCGCCAGCAGCCAGAAACAGAATTCACCCCTCCACTTT; CDR3 protein: CASSQKQNSPLHF
clone size: many; D gene: .; J gene: TRBJ2-7; V gene: TRBV20-1; CDR3 DNA: TGCAGTGCTAGAGATCTCTGGAACTACGAGCAGTACTTC; CDR3 protein: CSARDLWNYEQYF
clone size: many; D gene: TRBD2; J gene: TRBJ2-7; V gene: TRBV7-2; CDR3 DNA: TGTGCCAGCAGCTTACAGGGACTAGCGGGAAATAGGTACGAGCAGTACTTC; CDR3 protein: CASSLQGLAGNRYEQYF
clone size: many; D gene: .; J gene: TRBJ1-3; V gene: TRBV12-3/TRBV12-4; CDR3 DNA: TGTGCCAGCAGTTTAGGTGTCACAGGAAACACCATATATTTT; CDR3 protein: CASSLGVTGNTIYF
clone size: few; D gene: .; J gene: TRBJ2-7; V gene: TRBV7-3; CDR3 DNA: TGTGCCAGCAGCTCAACCGGGGCCTACGAGCAGTACTTC; CDR3 protein: CASSSTGAYEQYF
clone size: many; D gene: .; J gene: TRBJ2-4; V gene: TRBV3-1; CDR3 DNA: TGTGCCAGCAGCCAAGGGACCGGGGCAAACATTCAGTACTTC; CDR3 protein: CASSQGTGANIQYF
clone size: .; D gene: .; J gene: TRBJ2-6; V gene: TRBV4-2; CDR3 DNA: TGTGCCAGCAGCCAAGATAGGCCAGCATGGGGGGCCAACGTCCTGACTTTC; CDR3 protein: CASSQDRPAWGANVLTF
clone size: many; D gene: .; J gene: TRBJ2-7; V gene: TRBV29-1; CDR3 DNA: TGCAGCGTTGCCGAGGCCTACGAGCAGTACTTC; CDR3 protein: CSVAEAYEQYF
clone size: many; D gene: TRBD2; J gene: TRBJ2-1; V gene: TRBV6-2/TRBV6-3; CDR3 DNA: TGTGCCAGCAGCCCTAGCGGGAGTCACTATGAGCAGTTCTTC; CDR3 protein: CASSPSGSHYEQFF
clone size: many; D gene: .; J gene: TRBJ1-1; V gene: TRBV28; CDR3 DNA: TGTGCCAGCAGCCCCCGGGGGGGGCCAGGGACTGAAGCTTTCTTT; CDR3 protein: CASSPRGGPGTEAFF
clone size: many; D gene: .; J gene: TRBJ2-7; V gene: TRBV5-1; CDR3 DNA: TGCGCCAGCAGCTTGGCCACAGGGAGGACCTACGAGCAGTACTTC; CDR3 protein: CASSLATGRTYEQYF
clone size: few; D gene: .; J gene: TRBJ2-3; V gene: TRBV20-1; CDR3 DNA: TGCAGTGCTAGATCCCTCCTCGACAGAATTAGCACAGATACGCAGTATTTT; CDR3 protein: CSARSLLDRISTDTQYF
clone size: few; D gene: .; J gene: TRBJ1-2; V gene: TRBV4-3; CDR3 DNA: TGCGCCAGCAGCCAAAATGAGGCGAGTACCTATGGCTACACCTTC; CDR3 protein: CASSQNEASTYGYTF